Listed here are 19 T cell receptor beta chains from one sample, sequenced in a study of blood T cell repertoires in COVID-19. The data were produced by immunoSEQ multiplex PCR, yet TCRdb's version contains in-frame clones alone and is incomplete. The sample lists over 300,000 clones; around 90% were seen once. Material for sequencing was peripheral blood. Every receptor here comes from a man aged 18 to 35 with active or convalescent COVID-19.

This chain joins TRBV27 and TRBJ1-5; 7 positions agree with TRBD1. This CDR3 has 14 residues. Germline V CDR1 and CDR2: MNHEY, SMNVEV (reference sequence). The ends lost 5 bases at V and 2 bases at J; junction bases unmatched: 3. CDR3 DNA sequence: TGTGCCAGCAGTATAGGACAGGGCAATCAGCCCCAGCATTTT. It specifies CASSIGQGNQPQHF.

CDR3 sequence: CASSASGLGNQPQHF. The CDR3, as DNA: TGTGCCAGCAGTGCCTCAGGACTAGGCAATCAGCCCCAGCATTTT. V usage is TRBV27 and J usage is TRBJ1-5; no clear D gene. Germline CDR1 reads MNHEY; CDR2 reads SMNVEV (reference sequence). Between the trimmed V and J ends, which lost 5 bases and 2 bases, there was a span of 13 bases. The length of the CDR3 is 15 residues.

This clone showed up just once. The V call is TRBV24-1, the J call TRBJ2-3, with 9 bases aligning to TRBD2. The V segment lost 5 bases and the J segment 4 bases; nucleotides outside the gene matches: 6. The CDR3 loop spans 15 amino acids. Per the germline V gene, CDR1 is KGHDR and CDR2 is SFDVKD. CDR3: CATSGVAGDPDTQYF. The CDR3, as DNA: TGTGCCACCAGTGGGGTAGCGGGAGATCCAGATACGCAGTATTTT.

This clone appeared a single time. The CDR3 coding sequence is TGCGCCAGCGGGACTAGCGGGAGCCTTAAAACCGGGGAGCTGTTTTTT. Its protein is CASGTSGSLKTGELFF. The chain recombines TRBV5-1 with TRBJ2-2; 14 bases match TRBD2. This CDR3 is built from 16 residues. V trimming: 7 bases; J trimming: 5 bases; junction bases outside the gene matches: 7. CDR1 SGHRS and CDR2 YFSETQ come from the germline V gene.

The CDR3 is CSVEGTNTEAFF. Here the CDR3 DNA reads TGCAGCGTTGAAGGGACAAACACTGAAGCTTTCTTT. The chain carries TRBV29-1 and TRBJ1-1, with D perhaps TRBD1 (5 bases). Trimming left V 1 base short and J 2 bases short, with 5 bases between. The germline gives CDR1 SQVTM, CDR2 ANQGSEA. The CDR3 extends over 12 amino acids. Supplemented by reference TRBV29-1 and TRBJ1-1, the full variable domain reads SAVISQKPSRDICQRGTSLTIQCQVDSQVTMMFWYRQQPGQSLTLIATANQGSEATYESGFVIDKFPISRPNLTFSTLTVSNMSPEDSSIYLCSVEGTNTEAFFGQGTRLTVV.

The chain uses TRBV25-1 and TRBJ1-1, with D possibly being TRBD1 (6 bases). Trimming cost V 4 bases and J 1 base, with 10 bases left between them. The CDR3 covers 14 residues. The germline V gene encodes CDR1 MGHDK and CDR2 SYGVNS. CDR3 in DNA: TGTGCCAGCAGTGCAGGACAGAAGAACACTGAAGCTTTCTTT. Translation: CASSAGQKNTEAFF.

The CDR3 spells CASSKTGYSNTEAFF. The CDR3 DNA follows: TGTGCCAGCAGCAAAACAGGTTACTCGAACACTGAAGCTTTCTTT. The V call is TRBV28, the J call TRBJ1-1; TRBD1 might be the D (5 bases). The CDR3 consists of 15 residues. Trimming took 6 bases from V and 1 from J, leaving 15 bases between them. Germline loops: CDR1 MDHEN, CDR2 SYDVKM.

The chain uses TRBV5-1 and TRBJ1-6, with a possible D match to TRBD1 (5 bases). Germline V gives CDR1 SGHRS, CDR2 YFSETQ. V lost 4 bases, J lost 3 bases, and 14 bases lay in between. This CDR3 comprises 16 residues. The DNA for the CDR3 is TGCGCCAGCAGCCTGCAGGGAAAGGACTATAATTCACCCCTCCACTTT. The encoded protein is CASSLQGKDYNSPLHF.

The J gene is TRBJ2-7, the V gene TRBV11-2; 10 nucleotides align to TRBD1. The CDR3 is 14 amino acids. V dropped 5 bases and J dropped 6; count of bases not matched to a gene: 7. The germline V gene has CDR1 SGHAT and CDR2 FQNNGV. DNA for the CDR3: TGTGCCAGCAGCGCACAGGGACAGGGGTCCGAGCAGTACTTC. It is translated as CASSAQGQGSEQYF. Based on the CDR3 plus reference TRBV11-2 and TRBJ2-7, the full variable domain is EAGVAQSPRYKIIEKRQSVAFWCNPISGHATLYWYQQILGQGPKLLIQFQNNGVVDDSQLPKDRFSAERLKGVDSTLKIQPAKLEDSAVYLCASSAQGQGSEQYFGPGTRLTVT.

J is TRBJ1-2 and V is TRBV28; TRBD1 matches 9 bases. Trimming took 4 bases from V and 10 from J; bases not matched to a gene: 16. Germline CDR1 is MDHEN and CDR2 is SYDVKM. CDR3 length: 16 amino acids. The CDR3 loop is CASSSPGQGPTHDYTF. CDR3 sequence (DNA): TGTGCCAGCAGTTCCCCCGGACAGGGGCCTACTCATGACTACACCTTC.

This chain links TRBV14 with TRBJ2-3; 10 positions match TRBD2. The CDR3 is 17 amino acids. With 0 bases clipped from V and 4 bases from J, the junction kept 7 bases outside the gene matches. Germline CDR1 is SGHDN and CDR2 is FVKESK. The CDR3 sequence is CASSQDQGLAIPDTQYF. The CDR3, as DNA: TGTGCCAGCAGCCAAGATCAGGGACTAGCGATACCAGATACGCAGTATTTT.

The chain has TRBV7-2 and TRBJ1-2; 7 bases align to TRBD1. The V gene end was trimmed by 2 bases and the J gene end by 2 bases; junction bases not matched to a gene: 5. The CDR3 sequence is 15 residues long. Per germline, CDR1 SGHTA and CDR2 FQGNSA. The CDR3: CASSLQGQLNYGYTF. The CDR3 nucleotides are TGTGCCAGCAGCTTACAGGGACAGCTAAACTATGGCTACACCTTC.

The chain uses TRBV28 and TRBJ1-6; possible D gene TRBD1, 6 bases. The germline V and J ends were trimmed by 5 bases and 10 bases, with 12 bases remaining between them. Germline V lookup: CDR1 MDHEN, CDR2 SYDVKM. The CDR3 is 13 amino acids. Here the CDR3 DNA reads TGTGCCAGCAGTGGACAGCTGGGGTCACCCCTCCACTTT. It translates to CASSGQLGSPLHF.

The gene calls are TRBV30 and TRBJ2-7; 8 nucleotides agree with TRBD1. Germline CDR1 and CDR2: GTSNPN and SVGIG (reference sequence). The CDR3 runs to 15 residues. Unmatched junction bases numbered 12, after V lost 2 bases and J lost 6 bases. As DNA, the CDR3 is TGTGCCTGGAGTTTACGGTCAGGGGGCAGGGGCGAGCAGTACTTC. It codes for CAWSLRSGGRGEQYF.

V and J are TRBV27 and TRBJ1-3; 7 bases map to TRBD1. The CDR3 contains 15 residues. Looked up from germline, CDR1 is MNHEY and CDR2 is SMNVEV (reference sequence). With 5 bases clipped from V and 6 bases from J, the junction kept 10 bases outside the gene matches. The CDR3: CASSRDRTLANTIYF. CDR3 nucleotides: TGTGCCAGCAGTAGGGACAGAACCCTGGCAAACACCATATATTTT.

The V call is TRBV19, the J call TRBJ1-5; D gene unclear. Between the trimmed V and J ends, which lost 1 base and 0 bases, there was a span of 7 bases. Looked up from germline, CDR1 is LNHDA and CDR2 is SQIVND (reference sequence). CDR3 length: 15 residues. CDR3 amino acids: CASSIVENSNQPQHF. Written as DNA, the CDR3 is TGTGCCAGTAGTATAGTGGAGAATAGCAATCAGCCCCAGCATTTT.

The V gene is TRBV28, the J gene TRBJ1-5; possibly TRBD1 for D (5 bases). V shed 1 base and J shed 6 bases, with 16 bases lying between them. The CDR3 has 16 amino acids. CDR1 is MDHEN, CDR2 SYDVKM, per germline. In DNA, the CDR3 is TGTGCCAGCAGTTTATTAAGGGGCGCGATAGGTCAGCCCCAGCATTTT. Residues: CASSLLRGAIGQPQHF.

This clone was seen once. The chain is built from TRBV27 and TRBJ2-7, with 10 bases fitting TRBD1. Germline CDR1 is MNHEY and CDR2 is SMNVEV (reference sequence). The length of the CDR3 is 14 residues. V gave up 4 bases and J gave up 5 bases; unmatched junction bases: 5. CDR3 residues: CASSSRQGAHEQYF. CDR3 nucleotide sequence: TGTGCCAGCAGTTCAAGACAGGGGGCACACGAGCAGTACTTC.

J is TRBJ2-2 and V is TRBV19; 12 nucleotides align to TRBD2. The CDR3 length is 16 residues. Germline loops: CDR1 LNHDA, CDR2 SQIVND (reference sequence). With 2 bases clipped from V and 7 bases from J, the junction kept 5 bases outside the gene matches. For the CDR3, the DNA is TGTGCCAGTAGTATATCGACTAGCGGGGGACTCGGGGAGCTGTTTTTT. Its protein is CASSISTSGGLGELFF.